This T cell receptor beta chain originates from a study of Ad26.COV2.S vaccination and SARS-CoV-2 variants. This CDR3 spans 13 amino acids. CDR1 is LNHDA and CDR2 is SQIVND in the germline V gene (reference sequence). Trimming stripped 7 bases from V and 6 bases from J, with 15 bases between. Data came from immunoSEQ multiplex PCR; TCRdb stores just in-frame clones and leaves some out. The data hold about 680,000 clones, with more than 70% observed a single time. Treatment here: some 20 received Ad26.COV2.S at low or high dose, single or two shots; about 5 received placebo; per-sample allocation not given. Sampling happened 63 days after the first vaccine or placebo injection.

The receptor was isolated from a person between 18 and 60 years old who received the Ad26.COV2.S COVID-19 vaccine or a placebo. V and J are TRBV19 and TRBJ1-2; no clear D gene. This material consisted of peripheral blood, taken in a trial of Ad26.COV2.S vaccine versus placebo. The CDR3, as DNA: TGTGCCAGTACCCCTACTCGTACCCATGGCTACACCTTC. This translates into CASTPTRTHGYTF.